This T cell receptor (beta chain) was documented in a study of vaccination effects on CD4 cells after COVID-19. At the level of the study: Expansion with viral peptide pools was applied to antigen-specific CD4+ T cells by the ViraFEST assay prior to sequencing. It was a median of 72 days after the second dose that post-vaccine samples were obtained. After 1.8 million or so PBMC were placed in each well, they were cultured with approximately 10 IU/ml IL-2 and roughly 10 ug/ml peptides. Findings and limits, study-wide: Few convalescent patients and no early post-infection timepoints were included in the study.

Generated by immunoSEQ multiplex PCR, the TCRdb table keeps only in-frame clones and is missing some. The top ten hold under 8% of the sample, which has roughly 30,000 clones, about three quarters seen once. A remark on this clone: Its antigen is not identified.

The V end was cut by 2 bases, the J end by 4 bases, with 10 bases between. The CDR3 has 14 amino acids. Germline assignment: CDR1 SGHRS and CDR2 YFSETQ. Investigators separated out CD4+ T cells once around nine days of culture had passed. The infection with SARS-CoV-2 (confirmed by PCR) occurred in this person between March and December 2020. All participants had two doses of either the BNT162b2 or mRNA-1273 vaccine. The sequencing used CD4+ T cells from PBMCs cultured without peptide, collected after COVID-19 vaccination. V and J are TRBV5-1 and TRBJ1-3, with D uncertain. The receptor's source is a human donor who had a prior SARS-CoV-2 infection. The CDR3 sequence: CASSFGSGGNTIYF. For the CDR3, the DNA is TGCGCCAGCAGCTTCGGTTCTGGAGGAAACACCATATATTTT.